The sequence of this T cell receptor beta chain was determined in a study of shared clonotypes between healthy human individuals. This CDR3 spans 17 amino acids. V was shortened by 1 base and J by 0 bases, with 10 bases between the two germline ends. Germline V gene data show CDR1 as MNHNS and CDR2 as SASEGT. Only in-frame clones appear in the TCRdb table, and some are missing; sequencing was by immunoSEQ multiplex PCR. Found here are about 680,000 clones, 60% to 80% of them singletons; the top ten hold under 2%. The chain couples TRBV6-1 to TRBJ2-6; perhaps TRBD1 as D (5 bases). The clonotype originates from a woman younger than 45 in good health. Material: memory CD4+ T cells sorted from blood. The subset here: CD45RA-negative fraction. CDR3 sequence: CASSEGQLYSGANVLTF. The CDR3 bases are TGTGCCAGCAGTGAAGGACAGCTATACTCTGGGGCCAACGTCCTGACTTTC.